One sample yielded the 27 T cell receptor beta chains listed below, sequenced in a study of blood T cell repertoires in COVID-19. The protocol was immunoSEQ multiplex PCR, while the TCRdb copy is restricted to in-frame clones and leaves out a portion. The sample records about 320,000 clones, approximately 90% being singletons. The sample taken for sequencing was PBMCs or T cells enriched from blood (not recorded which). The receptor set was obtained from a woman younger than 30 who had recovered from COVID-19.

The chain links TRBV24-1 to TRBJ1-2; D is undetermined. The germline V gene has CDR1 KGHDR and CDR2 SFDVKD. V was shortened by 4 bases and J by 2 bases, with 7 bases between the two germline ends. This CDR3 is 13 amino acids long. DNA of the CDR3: TGTGCCACCAGTGAACAGATCAACTATGGCTACACCTTC. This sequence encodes CATSEQINYGYTF.

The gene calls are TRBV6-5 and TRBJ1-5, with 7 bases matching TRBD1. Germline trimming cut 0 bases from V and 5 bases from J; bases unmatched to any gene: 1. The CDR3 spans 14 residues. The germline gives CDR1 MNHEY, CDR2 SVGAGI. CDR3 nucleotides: TGTGCCAGCAGTTACTCACAGGGGTATCAGCCCCAGCATTTT. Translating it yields CASSYSQGYQPQHF.

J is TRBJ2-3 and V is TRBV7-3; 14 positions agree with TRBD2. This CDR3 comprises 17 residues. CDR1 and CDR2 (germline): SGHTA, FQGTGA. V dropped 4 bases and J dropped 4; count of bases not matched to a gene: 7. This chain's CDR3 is CASSSWTSGGSSDTQYF. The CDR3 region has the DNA TGTGCCAGCAGCTCCTGGACTAGCGGGGGGTCGTCAGATACGCAGTATTTT. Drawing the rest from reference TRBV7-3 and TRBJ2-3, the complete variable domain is GAGVSQTPSNKVTEKGKYVELRCDPISGHTALYWYRQSLGQGPEFLIYFQGTGAADDSGLPNDRFFAVRPEGSVSTLKIQRTERGDSAVYLCASSSWTSGGSSDTQYFGPGTRLTVL.

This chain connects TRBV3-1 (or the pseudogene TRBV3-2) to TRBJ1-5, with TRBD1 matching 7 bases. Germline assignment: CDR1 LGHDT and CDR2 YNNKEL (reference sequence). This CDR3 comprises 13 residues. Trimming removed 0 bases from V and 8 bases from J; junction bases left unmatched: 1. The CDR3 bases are TGTGCCAGCAGCCAAGACAGGGGGAAGCCCCAGCATTTT. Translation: CASSQDRGKPQHF.

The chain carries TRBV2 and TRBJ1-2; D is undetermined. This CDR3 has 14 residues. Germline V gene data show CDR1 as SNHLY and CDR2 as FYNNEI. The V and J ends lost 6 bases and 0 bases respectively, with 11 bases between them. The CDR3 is CASRPDGANYGYTF. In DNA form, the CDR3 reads TGTGCCAGCAGGCCCGACGGAGCTAACTATGGCTACACCTTC.

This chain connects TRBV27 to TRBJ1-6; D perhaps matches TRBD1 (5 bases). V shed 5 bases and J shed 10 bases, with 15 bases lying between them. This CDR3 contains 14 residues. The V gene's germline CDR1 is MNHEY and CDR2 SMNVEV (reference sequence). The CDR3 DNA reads TGTGCCAGCAGTGAAGGCTCGGGGGGATCACCCCTCCACTTT. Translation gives CASSEGSGGSPLHF.

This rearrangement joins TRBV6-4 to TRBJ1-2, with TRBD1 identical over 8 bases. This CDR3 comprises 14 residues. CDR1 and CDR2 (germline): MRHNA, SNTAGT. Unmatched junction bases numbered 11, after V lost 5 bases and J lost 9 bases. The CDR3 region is CASSTGTGASSYTF. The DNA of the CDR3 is TGTGCCAGCAGTACAGGGACAGGAGCTTCTAGCTACACCTTC.

CDR3 nucleotides: TGTGCCAGCAGCCAAGTCAGGAACACTGAAGCTTTCTTT. Residues: CASSQVRNTEAFF. This chain joins TRBV4-2 and TRBJ1-1, with unresolved D. CDR1 is LGHNA and CDR2 is YNFKEQ in the germline V gene. V shed 1 base and J shed 1 base, with 4 bases lying between them. The CDR3 is 13 amino acids.

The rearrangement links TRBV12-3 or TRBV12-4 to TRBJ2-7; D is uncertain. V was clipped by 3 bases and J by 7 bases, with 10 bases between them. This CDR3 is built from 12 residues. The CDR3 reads CASSFPPGEQYF. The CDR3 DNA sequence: TGTGCCAGCAGTTTTCCCCCCGGGGAGCAGTACTTC.

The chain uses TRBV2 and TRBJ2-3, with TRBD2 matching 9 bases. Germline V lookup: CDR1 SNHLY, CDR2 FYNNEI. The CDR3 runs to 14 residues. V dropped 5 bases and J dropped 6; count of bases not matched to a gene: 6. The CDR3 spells CASSIAGVIDTQYF. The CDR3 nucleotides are TGTGCCAGCAGTATAGCGGGAGTAATCGATACGCAGTATTTT.

The CDR3 sequence: CASSFSPGEEGMNTEAFF. The CDR3 nucleotides are TGTGCCAGCAGTTTCTCCCCCGGGGAGGAAGGAATGAACACTGAAGCTTTCTTT. The chain uses TRBV28 and TRBJ1-1; the D is unclear. V was pared by 3 bases and J by 0 bases, with 20 bases between. Germline V gives CDR1 MDHEN, CDR2 SYDVKM. The CDR3 is 18 amino acids.

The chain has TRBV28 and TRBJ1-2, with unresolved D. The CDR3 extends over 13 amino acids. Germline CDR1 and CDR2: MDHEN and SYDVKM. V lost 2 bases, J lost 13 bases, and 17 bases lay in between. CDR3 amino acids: CASSLPRTGIRTF. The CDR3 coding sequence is TGTGCCAGCAGTTTACCCCGAACGGGGATCCGCACCTTC.

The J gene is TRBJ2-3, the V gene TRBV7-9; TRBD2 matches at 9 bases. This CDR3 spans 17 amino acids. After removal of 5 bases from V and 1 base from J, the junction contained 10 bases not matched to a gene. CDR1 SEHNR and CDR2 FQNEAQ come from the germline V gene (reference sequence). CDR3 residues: CASSRYSGRRGTDTQYF. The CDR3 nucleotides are TGTGCCAGCAGCCGCTATAGCGGGAGACGGGGCACAGATACGCAGTATTTT.

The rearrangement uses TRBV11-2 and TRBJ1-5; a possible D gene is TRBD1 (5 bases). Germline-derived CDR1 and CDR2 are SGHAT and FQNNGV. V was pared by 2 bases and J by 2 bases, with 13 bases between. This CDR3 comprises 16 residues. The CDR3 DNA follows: TGTGCCAGCAGCTTACACAGGCGTTCGGGCAATCAGCCCCAGCATTTT. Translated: CASSLHRRSGNQPQHF. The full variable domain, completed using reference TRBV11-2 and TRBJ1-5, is EAGVAQSPRYKIIEKRQSVAFWCNPISGHATLYWYQQILGQGPKLLIQFQNNGVVDDSQLPKDRFSAERLKGVDSTLKIQPAKLEDSAVYLCASSLHRRSGNQPQHFGDGTRLSIL.

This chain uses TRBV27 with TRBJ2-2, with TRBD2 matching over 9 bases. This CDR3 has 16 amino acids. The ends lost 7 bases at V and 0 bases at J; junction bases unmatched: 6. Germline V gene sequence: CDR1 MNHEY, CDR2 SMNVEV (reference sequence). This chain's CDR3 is CASMLAGFSNTGELFF. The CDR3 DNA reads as TGTGCCAGCATGCTAGCGGGATTCTCGAACACCGGGGAGCTGTTTTTT.

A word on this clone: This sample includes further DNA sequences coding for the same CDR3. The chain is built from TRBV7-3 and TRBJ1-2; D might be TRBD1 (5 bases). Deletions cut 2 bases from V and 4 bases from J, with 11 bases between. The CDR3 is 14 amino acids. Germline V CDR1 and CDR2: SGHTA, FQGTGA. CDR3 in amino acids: CASSLGQGAYGYTF. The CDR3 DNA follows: TGTGCCAGCAGCTTAGGGCAGGGCGCCTATGGCTACACCTTC.

CDR3: CASSVIHTDTQYF. The CDR3 coding sequence is TGTGCCAGCAGCGTCATCCACACAGATACGCAGTATTTT. The genes are TRBV5-6 and TRBJ2-3; D uncertain. The germline gives CDR1 SGHDT, CDR2 YYEEEE. The germline V and J ends were trimmed by 4 bases and 2 bases, with 8 bases remaining between them. CDR3 length: 13 residues.

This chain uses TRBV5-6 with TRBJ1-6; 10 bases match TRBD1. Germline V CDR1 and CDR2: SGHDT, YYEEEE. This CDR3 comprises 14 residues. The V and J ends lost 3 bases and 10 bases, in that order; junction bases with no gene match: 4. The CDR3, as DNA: TGTGCCAGCAGCTGGGACAGGGGAGAATCACCCCTCCACTTT. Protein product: CASSWDRGESPLHF. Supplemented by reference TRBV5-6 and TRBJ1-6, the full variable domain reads DAGVTQSPTHLIKTRGQQVTLRCSPKSGHDTVSWYQQALGQGPQFIFQYYEEEERQRGNFPDRFSGHQFPNYSSELNVNALLLGDSALYLCASSWDRGESPLHFGNGTRLTVT.

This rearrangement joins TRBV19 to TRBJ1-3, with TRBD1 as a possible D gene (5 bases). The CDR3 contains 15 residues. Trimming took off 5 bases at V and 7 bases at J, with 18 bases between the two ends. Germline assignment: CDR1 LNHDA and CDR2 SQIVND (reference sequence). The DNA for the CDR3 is TGTGCCAGTAGTGTCCTGCGTGGACAAAGGAACACCATATATTTT. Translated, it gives CASSVLRGQRNTIYF.

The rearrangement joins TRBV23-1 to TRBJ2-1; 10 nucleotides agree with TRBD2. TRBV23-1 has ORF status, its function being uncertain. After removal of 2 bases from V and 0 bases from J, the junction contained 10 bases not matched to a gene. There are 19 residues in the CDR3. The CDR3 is CASSQNRLAGVSSYNEQFF. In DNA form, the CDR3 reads TGCGCCAGCAGTCAAAATAGGCTAGCGGGGGTCAGCTCCTACAATGAGCAGTTCTTC.

The CDR3 DNA reads as TGTGCCAGCAGTTACTCGCCCCCAGGGGACACTGAAGCTTTCTTT. Protein product: CASSYSPPGDTEAFF. The chain uses TRBV6-2 or TRBV6-3 and TRBJ1-1, with D perhaps TRBD1 (6 bases). The CDR3 spans 15 residues. V shed 0 bases and J shed 3 bases, with 11 bases lying between them. In germline, CDR1 is MNHEY, CDR2 SVGEGT.

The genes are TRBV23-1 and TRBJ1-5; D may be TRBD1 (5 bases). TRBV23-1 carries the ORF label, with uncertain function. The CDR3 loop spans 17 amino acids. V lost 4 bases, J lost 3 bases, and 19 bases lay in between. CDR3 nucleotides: TGCGCCAGCAGTCGCGAGCCGCGTACAGGACCCAATCAGCCCCAGCATTTT. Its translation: CASSREPRTGPNQPQHF.

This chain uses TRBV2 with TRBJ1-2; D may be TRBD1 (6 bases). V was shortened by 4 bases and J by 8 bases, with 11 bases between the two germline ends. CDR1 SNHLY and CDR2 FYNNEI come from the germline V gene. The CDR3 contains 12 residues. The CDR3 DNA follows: TGTGCCAGCAGTGGGGACATCCAGGGCTACACCTTC. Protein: CASSGDIQGYTF.

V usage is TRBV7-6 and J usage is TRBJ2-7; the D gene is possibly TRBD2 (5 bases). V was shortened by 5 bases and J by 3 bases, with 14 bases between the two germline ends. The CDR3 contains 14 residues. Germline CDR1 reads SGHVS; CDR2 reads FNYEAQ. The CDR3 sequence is CASSLVGEGYEQYF. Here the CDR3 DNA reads TGTGCCAGCAGCCTAGTGGGAGAGGGCTACGAGCAGTACTTC. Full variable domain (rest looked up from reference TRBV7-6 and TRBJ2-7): GAGVSQSPRYKVTKRGQDVALRCDPISGHVSLYWYRQALGQGPEFLTYFNYEAQQDKSGLPNDRFSAERPEGSISTLTIQRTEQRDSAMYRCASSLVGEGYEQYFGPGTRLTVT.

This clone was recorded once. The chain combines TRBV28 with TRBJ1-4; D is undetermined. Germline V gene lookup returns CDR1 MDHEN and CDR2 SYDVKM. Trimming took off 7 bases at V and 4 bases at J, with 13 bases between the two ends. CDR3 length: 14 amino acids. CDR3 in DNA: TGTGCCAGCACCTCCTCAGTCCTTAATGAAAAACTGTTTTTT. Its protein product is CASTSSVLNEKLFF.

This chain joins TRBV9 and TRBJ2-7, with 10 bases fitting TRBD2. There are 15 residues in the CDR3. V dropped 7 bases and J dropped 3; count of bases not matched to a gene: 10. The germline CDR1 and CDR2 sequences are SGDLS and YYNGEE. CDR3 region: CASSPGPSGSYEQYF. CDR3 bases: TGTGCCAGCTCCCCTGGGCCTAGCGGGAGCTACGAGCAGTACTTC.

This CDR3 is CASSQEVYYNQPQHF. As DNA, the CDR3 is TGCGCCAGCAGCCAAGAAGTCTATTACAATCAGCCCCAGCATTTT. The V call is TRBV4-1, the J call TRBJ1-5; no definite D call. Germline lookup yields CDR1 MGHRA and CDR2 YSYEKL. V was cut by 0 bases and J by 3 bases, with 9 bases left in between. CDR3 size: 15 residues.